This TCR beta chain is from a study of blood T cell repertoires in COVID-19. Points on this clone: This same CDR3 is encoded by further DNA sequences in the sample.

V lost 0 bases and J lost 2, with 8 bases in between. The CDR3 contains 14 residues. Germline assignment: CDR1 SGHRS and CDR2 YFSETQ. The cohort comprised adults aged roughly 18 to 95 years residing in 20 to 25 US areas. Self-reported history from a screening survey and questionnaire set each donor's cohort. Only in-frame clones appear in the TCRdb table, and some are missing; sequencing was by immunoSEQ multiplex PCR. The sample gives approximately 130,000 clones, approximately 86% of which show up once; approximately 2.2% is in the top ten. The source material was PBMCs or T cells enriched from blood (not recorded which). This receptor was obtained from a woman aged 45-65 years who had recovered from COVID-19. The gene calls are TRBV5-1 and TRBJ1-1; D perhaps matches TRBD1 (6 bases). CDR3 sequence (DNA): TGCGCCAGCAGCTTGGGTGGGGGCAACACTGAAGCTTTCTTT. It encodes CASSLGGGNTEAFF.